This entry describes one TCR beta chain. Its cognate antigen is unknown. This specimen belongs to a study of cytomegalovirus exposure and HLA in healthy donors. Overall study findings and caveats: Investigators reported fewer than 200 TCR beta chains as tied to cytomegalovirus. Certain sequence variants were highly shared and formed a cluster, and this cluster was likely a sequencing artifact.

This CDR3 region has 16 residues. Germline CDR1 and CDR2: MNHEY and SVGAGI. V lost 4 bases to trimming and J lost 1 base, with 15 bases between them. PCR amplification relied on 60 Vbeta primers (plus 13 Jbeta primers). Clones were sequenced by immunoSEQ multiplex PCR, and TCRdb holds only the in-frame ones, with some missing. Among about 140,000 clones listed, around 82% were seen once. This clonotype was obtained from a man aged 18 to 29 in good health and CMV-seropositive. The specimen was PBMCs. The chain couples TRBV6-5 to TRBJ2-3; possible D gene TRBD2, 6 bases. The DNA for the CDR3 is TGTGCCAGCAGTTGGGGCGGGGCAGGGCGCACAGATACGCAGTATTTT. It is translated as CASSWGGAGRTDTQYF.